This T cell receptor (beta chain) was identified in a study of blood T cell repertoires in COVID-19. Turning to the study itself: Sites in the United States, Italy and Spain provided acute and convalescent COVID-19 samples.

Measured with immunoSEQ multiplex PCR; TCRdb has only the in-frame clones, and not every one. This sample has 100,000 to 150,000 clones, with about four fifths found just once. Germline V gives CDR1 SGHDN, CDR2 FVKESK. The CDR3 totals 16 residues. V lost 1 base and J lost 7; bases outside the gene matches: 9. This sequence was found in a woman aged 30 to 39 who had recovered from COVID-19. The chain is built from TRBV14 and TRBJ2-1; TRBD2 matches at 8 bases. Material: peripheral blood. The CDR3 region is CASSQVSPGTRNEQFF. The CDR3 DNA is TGTGCCAGCAGCCAAGTATCCCCCGGGACTAGGAATGAGCAGTTCTTC.